The T cell receptor (beta chain) described here comes from a study of blood T cell repertoires in COVID-19. Study background: The study drew acute and convalescent COVID-19 samples from the United States, Italy and Spain. From T cells, B-cell-depleted T cells, or PBMCs came the material, which was cDNA or gDNA.

From germline, CDR1 is DFQATT and CDR2 SNEGSKA (reference sequence). This CDR3 has 16 residues. V was clipped by 3 bases and J by 6 bases; unmatched bases: 13. In the original workflow: From reference gene primer amplification, estimates of nucleated cell counts were derived. Sequencing was performed with immunoSEQ multiplex PCR; in TCRdb, only in-frame clones are kept and a portion is missing. V and J calls and clone size are given by that table; D and trimming were obtained from the DNA. The sample includes under 250,000 clones, roughly 84% seen only once; the top ten take approximately 4%. The rearrangement uses TRBV20-1 and TRBJ2-2; 7 bases line up with TRBD1. The specimen sequenced was peripheral blood. The receptor was derived from a woman of 80 years or more with acute or convalescent COVID-19. The CDR3: CSASIQGSWVAGELFF. CDR3 nucleotides: TGCAGTGCTAGTATACAGGGGTCTTGGGTAGCCGGGGAGCTGTTTTTT.